The 18 T cell receptor beta chains presented below share a single source sample, sequenced in a study of Graves' ophthalmopathy and Graves' hyperthyroidism. Amplification of TCR beta CDR3 regions used RNA transcripts. Second-round multiplex PCR came after first-round RT-PCR with HTBI primers. TCRdb itself ran the multiplex PCR reads through MiXCR, one entry per CDR3 protein. The data contain hundreds of thousands of distinct CDR3 sequences, approximately 15% of them singletons. The specimen sequenced was blood. The receptors originated from a woman under 40 with Graves' ophthalmopathy.

The sample holds a few counts of this clonotype. This chain links TRBV10-2 with TRBJ1-6, with D maybe TRBD1 (6 bases). CDR3 size: 14 residues. Looked up from germline, CDR1 is WSHSY and CDR2 is SAAADI. V was clipped by 5 bases and J by 8 bases, with 13 bases between them. Written as DNA, the CDR3 is TGCGCCAGCAGTTCTCGGCAGGGGCATTCACCCCTCCACTTT. Translated, it gives CASSSRQGHSPLHF.

The chain employs TRBV24-1 and TRBJ1-5; D remains ambiguous. The CDR3 spans 15 residues. Germline CDR1 KGHDR, CDR2 SFDVKD. The V and J ends lost 3 bases and 4 bases respectively, with 12 bases between them. The CDR3 region has the DNA TGTGCCACCAGTGATCCAGGACGGGGTAATCAGCCCCAGCATTTT. Its protein product is CATSDPGRGNQPQHF.

This clonotype was observed many times. V is TRBV6-1 and J is TRBJ1-6; D call uncertain. Germline V gene data show CDR1 as MNHNS and CDR2 as SASEGT. This CDR3 is 14 amino acids long. V shed 4 bases and J shed 7 bases, with 11 bases lying between them. For the CDR3, the DNA is TGTGCCAGCAGTGGAGAGGTCACCAATTCACCCCTCCACTTT. Amino acid sequence: CASSGEVTNSPLHF.

This clonotype has only one observation. Since no conserved phenylalanine or tryptophan closes the CDR3, a read error is the likely cause. The genes are TRBV27 and TRBJ2-5; TRBD2 matches 8 bases. Germline V lookup: CDR1 MNHEY, CDR2 SMNVEV (reference sequence). CDR3 length: 16 amino acids. The CDR3 loop reads CASSLSSGRPQESQYS. CDR3 DNA sequence: TGTGCCAGCAGTTTATCGAGCGGGAGACCTCAAGAGTCCCAGTACTCC.

This clonotype has ten or more counts. The chain carries TRBV27 and TRBJ2-7; 10 bases map to TRBD1. V shed 3 bases, J shed 7 bases, and the junction held 6 bases outside the gene matches. Germline-derived CDR1 and CDR2 are MNHEY and SMNVEV (reference sequence). CDR3 size: 14 residues. The CDR3 coding sequence is TGTGCCAGCAGTTTTTGGGACAGGGGTTTAGAGCAGTACTTC. Translating gives CASSFWDRGLEQYF.

J is TRBJ2-5 and V is TRBV12-3 or TRBV12-4; D is tentatively TRBD1 or TRBD2 (5 bases each). The CDR3 spans 14 residues. The ends were cut back, 6 bases at V and 5 bases at J, with 16 bases in the middle. Written as DNA, the CDR3 is TGTGCCAGCAGAACAACCGGGACCATCGAGACCCAGTACTTC. Residues: CASRTTGTIETQYF.

This clonotype was recorded at least ten times. The chain employs TRBV6-1 and TRBJ2-7; the match to TRBD2 covers 12 bases. Germline V gene sequence: CDR1 MNHNS, CDR2 SASEGT. The V gene end was trimmed by 6 bases and the J gene end by 0 bases; junction bases not matched to a gene: 6. This CDR3 comprises 16 residues. The CDR3 region is CASSGLAGFGSYEQYF. The CDR3 DNA follows: TGTGCCAGCAGCGGACTAGCGGGATTCGGCTCCTACGAGCAGTACTTC.

In regard to this clonotype: A clone one base away is much larger, so this may be a read error. The genes are TRBV6-1 and TRBJ2-7, with 7 bases that match TRBD2. Germline assignment: CDR1 MNHNS and CDR2 SASEGT. The CDR3 is 14 residues long. The CDR3 DNA is TGTGCCAGCAGCTCCGTAGCGGGCCCAGATGAGCAGTGCTTC. It codes for CASSSVAGPDEQCF.

This clonotype has a count of ten or more. V and J are TRBV19 and TRBJ1-1; D gene ambiguous. Deletions cut 4 bases from V and 2 bases from J, with 8 bases between. Germline CDR1 and CDR2: LNHDA and SQIVND (reference sequence). The CDR3 runs to 13 residues. Here the CDR3 reads CASSTNQNTEAFF. The CDR3 DNA is TGTGCCAGTAGTACCAACCAAAACACTGAAGCTTTCTTT.

This clonotype was recorded many times. J is TRBJ1-2 and V is TRBV15; no reliable D call. Germline V gene lookup returns CDR1 LNHNV and CDR2 YYDKDF (reference sequence). The CDR3 has 11 residues. V was pared by 3 bases and J by 8 bases, with 7 bases between. The CDR3 is CATSSSYGYTF. DNA of the CDR3: TGTGCCACCAGCAGTTCGTACGGCTACACCTTC.

Ten or more counts support this clonotype. J is TRBJ2-7 and V is TRBV20-1; TRBD1 is a possible D gene (6 bases). There are 13 residues in the CDR3. CDR1 and CDR2 (germline): DFQATT, SNEGSKA (reference sequence). The V and J ends lost 1 base and 6 bases respectively, with 13 bases between them. The CDR3 bases are TGCAGTGCTAGAGCCAGGGGAGAAGGCGAGCAGTACTTC. Its translation: CSARARGEGEQYF.

The chain recombines TRBV6-1 with TRBJ2-7, with D perhaps TRBD1 or TRBD2 (5 bases each). V was shortened by 5 bases and J by 6 bases, with 17 bases between the two germline ends. CDR1 and CDR2 (germline): MNHNS, SASEGT. The CDR3 spans 14 residues. The CDR3 here is CASSPRDATFEQYF. Here the CDR3 DNA reads TGTGCCAGCAGTCCCCGGGACGCTACGTTCGAGCAGTACTTC.

In its sample, this clonotype was seen many times. The rearrangement links TRBV28 to TRBJ2-2, with D perhaps being TRBD1 or TRBD2 (5 bases each). The CDR3 consists of 14 residues. V was cut by 6 bases and J by 3 bases, with 11 bases left in between. Germline CDR1 MDHEN, CDR2 SYDVKM. CDR3 DNA: TGTGCCAGCAGGGAGGCAGGGTACACCGGGGAGCTGTTTTTT. Translating it yields CASREAGYTGELFF. Full variable domain (remainder filled in from reference TRBV28 and TRBJ2-2): DVKVTQSSRYLVKRTGEKVFLECVQDMDHENMFWYRQDPGLGLRLIYFSYDVKMKEKGDIPEGYSVSREKKERFSLILESASTNQTSMYLCASREAGYTGELFFGEGSRLTVL.

This clonotype was seen repeatedly, ten times or more. CDR3 DNA: TGTGCCAGCAGCCCGGGACAGTTCTATGGCTACACCTTC. Amino acids: CASSPGQFYGYTF. The rearrangement joins TRBV6-6 to TRBJ1-2; 7 bases line up with TRBD1. Germline-derived CDR1 and CDR2 are MNHNY and SVGAGI (reference sequence). There are 13 residues in the CDR3. V shed 6 bases, J shed 4 bases, and the junction held 5 bases outside the gene matches.

This clonotype has ten or more counts. J is TRBJ1-1 and V is TRBV29-1; D is perhaps TRBD1 (6 bases). V lost 7 bases and J 4 bases, leaving 16 bases between the germline ends. Germline CDR1 reads SQVTM; CDR2 reads ANQGSEA. The CDR3 contains 13 residues. CDR3 amino acids: CSAERQEGTEAFF. The CDR3 coding sequence is TGCAGCGCCGAGAGACAGGAGGGCACTGAAGCTTTCTTT.

This clonotype has ten or more counts. This rearrangement joins TRBV29-1 to TRBJ1-5; tentative D call: TRBD1 (6 bases). This CDR3 has 13 residues. Germline CDR1 and CDR2: SQVTM and ANQGSEA. V was shortened by 6 bases and J by 9 bases, with 18 bases between the two germline ends. This CDR3 is CSVRETGSAPQHF. CDR3 nucleotides: TGCAGCGTCAGAGAGACAGGCTCAGCGCCCCAGCATTTT.

There are a few counts of this clonotype. The V and J genes are TRBV30 and TRBJ2-7; D is uncertain. Trimming left V 2 bases short and J 6 bases short, with 14 bases between. The CDR3 is made up of 13 amino acids. Germline lookup yields CDR1 GTSNPN and CDR2 SVGIG (reference sequence). The CDR3 DNA is TGTGCCTGGAGTCCTACTATCCGTGGCGAGCAGTACTTC. It codes for CAWSPTIRGEQYF.

This clonotype occurred many times. The chain carries TRBV5-1 and TRBJ2-2, with TRBD2 identical over 10 bases. V lost 7 bases, J lost 6 bases, and 12 bases stayed unmatched. Germline V gene lookup returns CDR1 SGHRS and CDR2 YFSETQ. This CDR3 contains 16 residues. CDR3 sequence: CASGPRLAGVPGELFF. For the CDR3, the DNA is TGCGCCAGCGGTCCCCGTCTAGCGGGAGTCCCCGGGGAGCTGTTTTTT.